This entry lists 30 T cell receptor beta chains sequenced from one sample in a study of T cells in localized non-small cell lung cancer. The table came from immunoSEQ multiplex PCR; TCRdb's copy has only in-frame clones and leaves some out. The data show tens of thousands of clones, 65% to 85% seen once. The source material was PBMCs, sampled before any cancer treatment. These receptors were taken from a man aged 40 to 75 with stage II lung adenocarcinoma.

The J gene is TRBJ2-1, the V gene TRBV5-1; TRBD2 matches at 7 bases. This CDR3 spans 16 amino acids. Germline values: CDR1 SGHRS, CDR2 YFSETQ. V was clipped by 1 base and J by 0 bases; unmatched bases: 4. The CDR3 DNA reads TGCGCCAGCAGCTTGATTACGGGGGGCTCCTACAATGAGCAGTTCTTC. This gives the protein CASSLITGGSYNEQFF. The whole variable domain, filled in from reference TRBV5-1 and TRBJ2-1, reads KAGVTQTPRYLIKTRGQQVTLSCSPISGHRSVSWYQQTPGQGLQFLFEYFSETQRNKGNFPGRFSGRQFSNSRSEMNVSTLELGDSALYLCASSLITGGSYNEQFFGPGTRLTVL.

This clone was picked up a small number of times. The rearrangement joins TRBV2 to TRBJ1-6, with D hard to call. There are 16 residues in the CDR3. CDR1 and CDR2 (germline): SNHLY, FYNNEI. V shed 7 bases and J shed 4 bases, with 17 bases lying between them. This CDR3 reads CASTANPLGYNSPLHF. The CDR3 nucleotides read TGTGCCAGCACAGCCAACCCCCTGGGATATAATTCACCCCTCCACTTT. The complete variable domain, with remaining parts taken from reference TRBV2 and TRBJ1-6, reads EPEVTQTPSHQVTQMGQEVILRCVPISNHLYFYWYRQILGQKVEFLVSFYNNEISEKSEIFDDQFSVERPDGSNFTLKIRSTKLEDSAMYFCASTANPLGYNSPLHFGNGTRLTVT.

This chain connects TRBV4-1 to TRBJ1-4, with 7 bases lining up with TRBD1. V gave up 1 base and J gave up 5 bases; unmatched junction bases: 4. The CDR3 runs 15 residues. CDR1 is MGHRA, CDR2 YSYEKL, per germline. The CDR3 coding sequence is TGCGCCAGCAGCCAAGCGGGACAGCGAAATGAAAAACTGTTTTTT. Its protein is CASSQAGQRNEKLFF.

The rearrangement uses TRBV11-2 and TRBJ2-7; D perhaps matches TRBD2 (5 bases). V gave up 1 base and J gave up 0 bases, with 13 bases separating them. Germline V gives CDR1 SGHAT, CDR2 FQNNGV. The CDR3 has 16 amino acids. The CDR3 protein is CASSLALDSYSYEQYF. The CDR3 region has the DNA TGTGCCAGCAGCTTAGCGCTGGACTCCTACTCCTACGAGCAGTACTTC.

This chain links TRBV6-5 with TRBJ2-7, with D tentatively TRBD2 (6 bases). V lost 4 bases, J lost 2 bases, and 15 bases lay in between. Germline V gene sequence: CDR1 MNHEY, CDR2 SVGAGI. There are 15 residues in the CDR3. CDR3 sequence reads: CASSLAGTGTYEQYF. CDR3 bases: TGTGCCAGCAGTTTAGCCGGGACTGGTACCTACGAGCAGTACTTC.

This clone has just a few counts. The chain has TRBV18 and TRBJ1-2; unclear D gene. Germline V gene lookup returns CDR1 KGHSH and CDR2 LQKENI. The CDR3 spans 13 residues. V was trimmed by 2 bases and J by 0 bases, leaving 4 bases between them. The CDR3 DNA reads TGTGCCAGCTCACCAACCACTAACTATGGCTACACCTTC. Residues: CASSPTTNYGYTF.

The CDR3 spells CASSRSWNTGELFF. As DNA, the CDR3 is TGTGCCAGCAGCCGGAGCTGGAACACCGGGGAGCTGTTTTTT. The chain joins TRBV11-3 to TRBJ2-2; D is uncertain. The CDR3 length is 14 residues. Germline CDR1 reads SGHNT; CDR2 reads YENEEA. Deletions cut 5 bases from V and 1 base from J, with 8 bases between. Variable domain in full (rest from reference TRBV11-3 and TRBJ2-2): EAGVVQSPRYKIIEKKQPVAFWCNPISGHNTLYWYLQNLGQGPELLIRYENEEAVDDSQLPKDRFSAERLKGVDSTLKIQPAELGDSAVYLCASSRSWNTGELFFGEGSRLTVL.

This clone was seen a few times. The CDR3 here is CASARAAGSYTF. The CDR3 coding sequence is TGTGCCAGCGCCCGAGCCGCAGGGAGCTACACCTTC. This chain uses TRBV27 with TRBJ1-2; D is perhaps TRBD1 (5 bases). V shed 8 bases and J shed 9 bases, with 16 bases lying between them. This CDR3 spans 12 amino acids. The V gene's germline CDR1 is MNHEY and CDR2 SMNVEV (reference sequence).

V usage is TRBV19 and J usage is TRBJ2-2, with D maybe TRBD2 (6 bases). The CDR3 is made up of 14 amino acids. In germline, CDR1 is LNHDA, CDR2 SQIVND (reference sequence). V was clipped by 10 bases and J by 1 base, with 13 bases between them. The CDR3 DNA reads as TGTGCCACCAAACGGCGGGAGAACACCGGGGAGCTGTTTTTT. Its translation is CATKRRENTGELFF.

The chain joins TRBV7-9 to TRBJ1-2; 9 positions agree with TRBD1. V shed 5 bases, J shed 6 bases, and the junction held 4 bases outside the gene matches. CDR3 length equals 13 residues. The germline V gene has CDR1 SEHNR and CDR2 FQNEAQ (reference sequence). The CDR3 protein is CASSIGQGNGYTF. The CDR3 nucleotides read TGTGCCAGCAGCATCGGACAGGGGAATGGCTACACCTTC. The whole variable domain, remainder taken from reference TRBV7-9 and TRBJ1-2, is DTGVSQNPRHKITKRGQNVTFRCDPISEHNRLYWYRQTLGQGPEFLTYFQNEAQLEKSRLLSDRFSAERPKGSFSTLEIQRTEQGDSAMYLCASSIGQGNGYTFGSGTRLTVV.

This clone was observed a single time. V gene TRBV2 combines with J gene TRBJ2-1; D not resolved. This CDR3 is built from 16 residues. CDR1 and CDR2 (germline): SNHLY, FYNNEI. Trimming took 1 base from V and 0 from J, leaving 10 bases between them. For the CDR3, the DNA is TGTGCCAGCAGTGAAGGGGCAGCCATCTCCTACAATGAGCAGTTCTTC. The encoded protein is CASSEGAAISYNEQFF.

This chain joins TRBV5-1 and TRBJ2-3, with TRBD2 matching 9 bases. In germline, CDR1 is SGHRS, CDR2 YFSETQ. This CDR3 contains 14 residues. The ends lost 5 bases at V and 2 bases at J; junction bases unmatched: 3. CDR3: CASRLAGNTDTQYF. DNA for the CDR3: TGCGCCAGCAGGCTAGCGGGGAACACAGATACGCAGTATTTT. The variable domain in full, completed from reference TRBV5-1 and TRBJ2-3, reads KAGVTQTPRYLIKTRGQQVTLSCSPISGHRSVSWYQQTPGQGLQFLFEYFSETQRNKGNFPGRFSGRQFSNSRSEMNVSTLELGDSALYLCASRLAGNTDTQYFGPGTRLTVL.

This chain uses TRBV27 with TRBJ1-5; D perhaps matches TRBD1 (6 bases). CDR3 length: 15 amino acids. Germline CDR1 MNHEY, CDR2 SMNVEV (reference sequence). V dropped 4 bases and J dropped 6 bases, with 16 bases sitting between them. The CDR3 spells CASSSDQGSIQPQHF. DNA for the CDR3: TGTGCCAGCAGTTCTGACCAGGGGAGTATTCAGCCCCAGCATTTT.

The chain employs TRBV9 and TRBJ1-3; no clear D. Germline CDR1 and CDR2: SGDLS and YYNGEE. With 4 bases removed from V and 0 bases from J, the gap between germline ends came to 5 bases. The CDR3 has 13 amino acids. The CDR3 loop reads CASSWDSGNTIYF. The CDR3 DNA reads TGTGCCAGCAGCTGGGACTCTGGAAACACCATATATTTT.

The genes are TRBV2 and TRBJ1-2, with D possibly TRBD1 on 6 matching bases. The CDR3 loop spans 12 amino acids. CDR1 is SNHLY and CDR2 is FYNNEI in the germline V gene. The V end lost 3 bases, the J end lost 8 bases, and 10 bases lay between the germline ends. The DNA of the CDR3 is TGTGCCAGCAGTGACAGGGGCACGGGCTACACCTTC. Amino acid sequence: CASSDRGTGYTF. The whole variable domain, remainder taken from reference TRBV2 and TRBJ1-2, is EPEVTQTPSHQVTQMGQEVILRCVPISNHLYFYWYRQILGQKVEFLVSFYNNEISEKSEIFDDQFSVERPDGSNFTLKIRSTKLEDSAMYFCASSDRGTGYTFGSGTRLTVV.

The chain carries TRBV6-4 and TRBJ2-7; D is perhaps TRBD1 (5 bases). Deletions cut 6 bases from V and 0 bases from J, with 15 bases between. CDR3 size: 15 residues. The V gene's germline CDR1 is MRHNA and CDR2 SNTAGT. CDR3 nucleotide sequence: TGTGCCAGCAGAGACGGTGACAGCTTCTCCTACGAGCAGTACTTC. Encoded protein: CASRDGDSFSYEQYF.

V is TRBV5-1 and J is TRBJ2-1; 11 bases map to TRBD1. Per the germline V gene, CDR1 is SGHRS and CDR2 is YFSETQ. Losses at the gene ends were 2 bases for V and 6 bases for J; bases not matched to a gene: 7. CDR3 length: 16 residues. The CDR3 DNA sequence: TGCGCCAGCAGCTTATTAGGGACAGGGGGGTTCAATGAGCAGTTCTTC. The encoded protein is CASSLLGTGGFNEQFF.

The CDR3, as DNA: TGCGCCAGCAGCCAAGAGGGGGCTACCGCCAATGAGCAGTTCTTC. It encodes CASSQEGATANEQFF. The V gene is TRBV4-3, the J gene TRBJ2-1; D perhaps matches TRBD1 (6 bases). There are 15 residues in the CDR3. The V end lost 0 bases, the J end lost 6 bases, and 12 bases lay between the germline ends. Germline CDR1 and CDR2: LGHNA and YSLEER.

The CDR3 DNA follows: TGTGCCAGCAGCGGCCAGGGGGGCGGCACTGAAGCTTTCTTT. Encoded protein: CASSGQGGGTEAFF. The chain uses TRBV11-2 and TRBJ1-1; TRBD1 aligns across 7 bases. V shed 5 bases, J shed 4 bases, and the junction held 7 bases outside the gene matches. The CDR3 length is 14 residues. CDR1 and CDR2 (germline): SGHAT, FQNNGV.

The chain combines TRBV10-2 with TRBJ2-1; 14 nucleotides agree with TRBD2. The V and J ends lost 7 bases and 3 bases, in that order; junction bases with no gene match: 2. The length of the CDR3 is 15 residues. CDR1 and CDR2 (germline): WSHSY, SAAADI. The CDR3 bases are TGCGCCAGCAAGGGGACTAGCGGGAGCTACAATGAGCAGTTCTTC. Translated: CASKGTSGSYNEQFF.

V gene TRBV6-6 combines with J gene TRBJ1-1, with 8 bases aligning to TRBD1. V lost 2 bases to trimming and J lost 7 bases; unmatched junction nucleotides: 6. The CDR3 has 14 residues. Germline CDR1 MNHNY, CDR2 SVGAGI (reference sequence). CDR3 in amino acids: CASSYPDRGGEAFF. CDR3 nucleotide sequence: TGTGCCAGCAGTTACCCCGACAGGGGCGGTGAAGCTTTCTTT.

This clone was observed a few times. This chain links TRBV2 with TRBJ2-2; 9 bases match TRBD1. The CDR3 sequence is 17 residues long. V dropped 4 bases and J dropped 1; count of bases not matched to a gene: 7. Germline CDR1 and CDR2: SNHLY and FYNNEI. The CDR3 here is CASSAQGAGLNTGELFF. CDR3 nucleotide sequence: TGTGCCAGCAGTGCACAGGGGGCCGGGCTGAACACCGGGGAGCTGTTTTTT.

The chain joins TRBV11-3 to TRBJ1-5; no definite D call. The CDR3 spans 13 residues. Trimming left V 0 bases short and J 6 bases short, with 6 bases between. Per the germline V gene, CDR1 is SGHNT and CDR2 is YENEEA. The CDR3 region has the DNA TGTGCCAGCAGCTTAGATACAACTCAGCCCCAGCATTTT. Protein: CASSLDTTQPQHF.

The rearrangement joins TRBV6-5 to TRBJ1-5; TRBD1 is a possible D gene (5 bases). The CDR3 is made up of 15 amino acids. The V end lost 7 bases, the J end lost 4 bases, and 17 bases lay between the germline ends. Germline V lookup: CDR1 MNHEY, CDR2 SVGAGI. DNA for the CDR3: TGTGCCAGCACCCCCGGCGGAGGGGATAATCAGCCCCAGCATTTT. Translated, it gives CASTPGGGDNQPQHF.

The chain combines TRBV7-8 with TRBJ1-2, with 7 bases fitting TRBD1. Trimming took 2 bases from V and 3 from J; bases not matched to a gene: 9. The CDR3 runs to 16 residues. Germline V CDR1 and CDR2: SGHVS, FQNEAQ. CDR3 nucleotide sequence: TGTGCCAGCAGCTTACAAAGACAGGGCAGGGACTATGGCTACACCTTC. Translated, it gives CASSLQRQGRDYGYTF. Based on the CDR3 plus reference TRBV7-8 and TRBJ1-2, the full variable domain is GAGVSQSPRYKVAKRGQDVALRCDPISGHVSLFWYQQALGQGPEFLTYFQNEAQLDKSGLPSDRFFAERPEGSVSTLKIQRTQQEDSAVYLCASSLQRQGRDYGYTFGSGTRLTVV.

V and J are TRBV7-2 and TRBJ1-5; no definite D call. The V end was cut by 1 base, the J end by 3 bases, with 4 bases between. The CDR3 runs to 13 residues. In germline, CDR1 is SGHTA, CDR2 FQGNSA. The CDR3 loop is CASSLVPNQPQHF. CDR3 DNA: TGTGCCAGCAGCTTAGTTCCCAATCAGCCCCAGCATTTT.

The V call is TRBV5-6, the J call TRBJ1-2; the D is unclear. The CDR3 is made up of 13 amino acids. Germline loops: CDR1 SGHDT, CDR2 YYEEEE. The V end lost 1 base, the J end lost 2 bases, and 6 bases lay between the germline ends. This CDR3 reads CASSLPGNYGYTF. The CDR3 DNA sequence: TGTGCCAGCAGCTTGCCCGGGAACTATGGCTACACCTTC.

The V and J genes are TRBV27 and TRBJ2-5; no clear D. The germline V and J ends were trimmed by 0 bases and 1 base, with 12 bases remaining between them. The V gene's germline CDR1 is MNHEY and CDR2 SMNVEV (reference sequence). The CDR3 consists of 16 residues. The CDR3 region is CASSLSWVRAQETQYF. The CDR3 DNA follows: TGTGCCAGCAGTTTATCGTGGGTAAGGGCCCAAGAGACCCAGTACTTC.

The rearrangement joins TRBV6-5 to TRBJ1-6; tentative D call: TRBD1 (5 bases). Per germline, CDR1 MNHEY and CDR2 SVGAGI. There are 15 residues in the CDR3. Trimming pared 2 bases from V and 14 bases from J, leaving 19 bases between. The CDR3 coding sequence is TGTGCCAGCAGTTACGATCGGCAGGGCTCCGGTACCCTCCACTTT. Its translation is CASSYDRQGSGTLHF.

This chain links TRBV5-4 with TRBJ1-2; D possibly corresponds to TRBD1 (5 bases). The CDR3 extends over 14 amino acids. The V and J ends lost 3 bases and 2 bases respectively, with 11 bases between them. The germline V gene has CDR1 SGHNT and CDR2 YYREEE (reference sequence). CDR3 protein: CASSSWGSNYGYTF. In DNA form, the CDR3 reads TGTGCCAGCAGCTCCTGGGGGTCGAACTATGGCTACACCTTC.